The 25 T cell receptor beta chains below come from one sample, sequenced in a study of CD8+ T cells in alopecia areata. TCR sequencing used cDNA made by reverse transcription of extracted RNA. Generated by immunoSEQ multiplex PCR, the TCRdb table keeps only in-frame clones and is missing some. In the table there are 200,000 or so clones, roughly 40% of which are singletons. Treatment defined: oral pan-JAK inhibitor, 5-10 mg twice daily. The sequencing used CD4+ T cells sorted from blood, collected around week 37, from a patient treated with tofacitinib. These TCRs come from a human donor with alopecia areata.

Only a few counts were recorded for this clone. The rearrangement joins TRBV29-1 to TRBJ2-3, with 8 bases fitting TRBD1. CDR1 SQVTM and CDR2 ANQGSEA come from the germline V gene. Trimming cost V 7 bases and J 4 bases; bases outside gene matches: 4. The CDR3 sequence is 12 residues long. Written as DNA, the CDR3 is TGCAGCGGAGGACAGGGAGCAGATACGCAGTATTTT. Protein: CSGGQGADTQYF.

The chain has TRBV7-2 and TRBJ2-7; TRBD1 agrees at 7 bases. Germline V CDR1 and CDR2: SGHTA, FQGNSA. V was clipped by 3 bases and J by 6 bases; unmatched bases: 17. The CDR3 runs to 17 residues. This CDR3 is CASSFDGMTGSLFEQYF. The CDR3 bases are TGTGCCAGCAGCTTCGACGGAATGACAGGGAGCTTGTTCGAGCAGTACTTC. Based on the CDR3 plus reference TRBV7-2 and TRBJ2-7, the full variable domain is GAGVSQSPSNKVTEKGKDVELRCDPISGHTALYWYRQSLGQGLEFLIYFQGNSAPDKSGLPSDRFSAERTGGSVSTLTIQRTQQEDSAVYLCASSFDGMTGSLFEQYFGPGTRLTVT.

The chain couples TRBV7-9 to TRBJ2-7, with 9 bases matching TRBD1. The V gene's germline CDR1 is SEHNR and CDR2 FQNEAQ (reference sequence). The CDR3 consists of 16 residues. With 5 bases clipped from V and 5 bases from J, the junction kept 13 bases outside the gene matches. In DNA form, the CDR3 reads TGTGCCAGCAGCCAGACAACGGGACAGGGAATCCACGAGCAGTACTTC. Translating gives CASSQTTGQGIHEQYF.

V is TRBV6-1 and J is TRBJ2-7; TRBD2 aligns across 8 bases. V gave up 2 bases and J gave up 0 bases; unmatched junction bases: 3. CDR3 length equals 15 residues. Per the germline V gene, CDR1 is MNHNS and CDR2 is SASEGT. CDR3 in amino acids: CASSESGGSSYEQYF. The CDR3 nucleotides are TGTGCCAGCAGTGAAAGCGGGGGAAGCTCCTACGAGCAGTACTTC.

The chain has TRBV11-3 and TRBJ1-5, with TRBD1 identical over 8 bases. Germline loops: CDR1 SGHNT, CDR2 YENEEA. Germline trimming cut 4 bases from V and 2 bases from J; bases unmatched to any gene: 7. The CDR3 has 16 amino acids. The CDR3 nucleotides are TGTGCCAGCAGCTCGAGGACAGGGTCTGGCAATCAGCCCCAGCATTTT. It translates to CASSSRTGSGNQPQHF.

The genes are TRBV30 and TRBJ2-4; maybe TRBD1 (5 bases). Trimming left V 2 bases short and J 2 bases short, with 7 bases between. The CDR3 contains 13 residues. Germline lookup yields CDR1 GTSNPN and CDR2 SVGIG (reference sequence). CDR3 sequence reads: CAWSQGTKNIQYF. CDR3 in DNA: TGTGCCTGGAGTCAGGGCACCAAAAACATTCAGTACTTC.

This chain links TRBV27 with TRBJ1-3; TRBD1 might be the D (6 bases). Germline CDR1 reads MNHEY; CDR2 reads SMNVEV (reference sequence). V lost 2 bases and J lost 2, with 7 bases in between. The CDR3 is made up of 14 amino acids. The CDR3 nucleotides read TGTGCCAGCAGTTTACAGGGGACTGGAAACACCATATATTTT. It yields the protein CASSLQGTGNTIYF.

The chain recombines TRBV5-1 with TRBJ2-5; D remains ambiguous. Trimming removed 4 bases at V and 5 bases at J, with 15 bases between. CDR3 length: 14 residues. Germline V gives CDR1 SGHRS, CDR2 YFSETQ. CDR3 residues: CASSPPDGDETQYF. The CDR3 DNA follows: TGCGCCAGCAGCCCCCCCGATGGCGATGAGACCCAGTACTTC. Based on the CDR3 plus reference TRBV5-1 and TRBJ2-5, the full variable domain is KAGVTQTPRYLIKTRGQQVTLSCSPISGHRSVSWYQQTPGQGLQFLFEYFSETQRNKGNFPGRFSGRQFSNSRSEMNVSTLELGDSALYLCASSPPDGDETQYFGPGTRLLVL.

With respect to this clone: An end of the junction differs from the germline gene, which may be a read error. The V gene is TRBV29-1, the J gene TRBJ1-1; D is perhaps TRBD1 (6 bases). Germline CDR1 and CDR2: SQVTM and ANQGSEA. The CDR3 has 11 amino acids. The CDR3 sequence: CSVRRDTEAFF. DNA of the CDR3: TGCAGCGTGAGACGGGACACAGAAGCTTTCTTT. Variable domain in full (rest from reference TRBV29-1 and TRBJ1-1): SAVISQKPSRDICQRGTSLTIQCQVDSQVTMMFWYRQQPGQSLTLIATANQGSEATYESGFVIDKFPISRPNLTFSTLTVSNMSPEDSSIYLCSVRRDTEAFFGQGTRLTVV.

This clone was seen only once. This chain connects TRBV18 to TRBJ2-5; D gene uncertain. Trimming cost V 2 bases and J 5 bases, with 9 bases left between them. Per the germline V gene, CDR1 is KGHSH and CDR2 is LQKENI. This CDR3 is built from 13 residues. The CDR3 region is CASSPGLAETQYF. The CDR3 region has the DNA TGTGCCAGCTCACCAGGGTTGGCGGAGACCCAGTACTTC.

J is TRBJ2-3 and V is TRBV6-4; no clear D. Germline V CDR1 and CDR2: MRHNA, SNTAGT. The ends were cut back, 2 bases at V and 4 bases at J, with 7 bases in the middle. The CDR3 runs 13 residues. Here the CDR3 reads CASSDRDSDTQYF. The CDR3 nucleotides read TGTGCCAGCAGTGACCGAGACTCAGATACGCAGTATTTT.

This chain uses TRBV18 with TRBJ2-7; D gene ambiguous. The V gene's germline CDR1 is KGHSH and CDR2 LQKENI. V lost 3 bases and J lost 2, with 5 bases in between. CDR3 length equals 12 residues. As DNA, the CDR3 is TGTGCCAGCTCACCGGTGACCTACGAGCAGTACTTC. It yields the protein CASSPVTYEQYF.

CDR3 loop: CASTEEVPGANVLTF. CDR3 in DNA: TGTGCCAGCACCGAAGAGGTTCCTGGGGCCAACGTCCTGACTTTC. The genes are TRBV28 and TRBJ2-6; D is undetermined. V was clipped by 7 bases and J by 2 bases, with 12 bases between them. The CDR3 loop spans 15 amino acids. CDR1 is MDHEN, CDR2 SYDVKM, per germline.

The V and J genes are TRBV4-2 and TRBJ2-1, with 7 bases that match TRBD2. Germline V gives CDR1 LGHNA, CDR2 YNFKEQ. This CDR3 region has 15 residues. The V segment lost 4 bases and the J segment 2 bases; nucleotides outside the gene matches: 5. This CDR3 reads CASSPQLATYNEQFF. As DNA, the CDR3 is TGTGCCAGCAGCCCCCAACTAGCGACCTACAATGAGCAGTTCTTC.

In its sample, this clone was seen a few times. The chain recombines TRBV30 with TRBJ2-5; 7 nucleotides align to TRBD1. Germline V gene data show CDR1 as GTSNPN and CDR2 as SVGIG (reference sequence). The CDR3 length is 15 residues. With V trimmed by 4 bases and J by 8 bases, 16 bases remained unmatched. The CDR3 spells CAWTNRDSRGGTQYF. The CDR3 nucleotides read TGTGCCTGGACCAACCGGGACAGCCGCGGAGGAACCCAGTACTTC.

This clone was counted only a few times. The DNA for the CDR3 is TGTGCCAGCTCACCCGGACAGGATCAGCCCCAGCATTTT. This codes for CASSPGQDQPQHF. This sequence joins TRBV18 and TRBJ1-5, with TRBD1 matching over 7 bases. Per the germline V gene, CDR1 is KGHSH and CDR2 is LQKENI. CDR3 length: 13 residues. V gave up 3 bases and J gave up 5 bases; unmatched junction bases: 1.

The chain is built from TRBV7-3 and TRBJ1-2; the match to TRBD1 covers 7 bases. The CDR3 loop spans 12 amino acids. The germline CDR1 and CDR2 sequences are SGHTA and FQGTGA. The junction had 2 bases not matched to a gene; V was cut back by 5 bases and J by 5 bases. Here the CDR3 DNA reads TGTGCCAGCAGCCAACAGGGGTATGGCTACACCTTC. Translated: CASSQQGYGYTF.

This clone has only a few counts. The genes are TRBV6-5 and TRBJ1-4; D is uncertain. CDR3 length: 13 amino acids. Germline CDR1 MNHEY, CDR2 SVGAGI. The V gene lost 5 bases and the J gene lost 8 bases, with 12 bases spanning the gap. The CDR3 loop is CASSRALGEKLFF. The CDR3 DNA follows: TGTGCCAGCAGTCGCGCTCTGGGGGAAAAACTGTTTTTT.

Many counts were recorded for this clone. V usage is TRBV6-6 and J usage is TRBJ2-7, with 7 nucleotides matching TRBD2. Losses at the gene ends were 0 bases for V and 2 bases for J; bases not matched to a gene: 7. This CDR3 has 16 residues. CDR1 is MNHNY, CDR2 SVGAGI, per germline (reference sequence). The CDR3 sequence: CASSYSGGTNPYEQYF. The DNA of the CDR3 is TGTGCCAGCAGTTACTCGGGGGGGACTAACCCCTACGAGCAGTACTTC.

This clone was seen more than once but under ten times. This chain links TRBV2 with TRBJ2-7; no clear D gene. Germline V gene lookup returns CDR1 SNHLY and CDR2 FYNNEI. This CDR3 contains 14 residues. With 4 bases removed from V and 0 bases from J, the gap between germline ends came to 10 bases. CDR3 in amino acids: CASSVEASSYEQYF. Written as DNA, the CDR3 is TGTGCCAGCAGTGTGGAAGCGAGCTCCTACGAGCAGTACTTC.

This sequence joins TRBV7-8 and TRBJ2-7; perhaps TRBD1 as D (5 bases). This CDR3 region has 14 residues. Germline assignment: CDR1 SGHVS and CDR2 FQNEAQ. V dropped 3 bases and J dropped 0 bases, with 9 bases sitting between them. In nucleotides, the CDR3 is TGTGCCAGCAGCTTCAGGACAAGCTCCTACGAGCAGTACTTC. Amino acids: CASSFRTSSYEQYF.

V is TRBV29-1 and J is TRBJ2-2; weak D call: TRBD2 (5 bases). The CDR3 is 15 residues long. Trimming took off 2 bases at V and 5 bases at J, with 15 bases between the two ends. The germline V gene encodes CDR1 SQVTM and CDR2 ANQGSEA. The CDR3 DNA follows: TGCAGCGTTGAAAAGGGCGGAGGCGGAACCGGGGAGCTGTTTTTT. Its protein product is CSVEKGGGGTGELFF.

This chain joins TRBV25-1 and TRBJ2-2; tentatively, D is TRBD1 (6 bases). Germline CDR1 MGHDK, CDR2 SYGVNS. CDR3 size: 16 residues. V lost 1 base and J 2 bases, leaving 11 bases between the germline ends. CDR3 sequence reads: CASSESWDTNTGELFF. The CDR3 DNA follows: TGTGCCAGCAGTGAATCTTGGGACACCAACACCGGGGAGCTGTTTTTT.

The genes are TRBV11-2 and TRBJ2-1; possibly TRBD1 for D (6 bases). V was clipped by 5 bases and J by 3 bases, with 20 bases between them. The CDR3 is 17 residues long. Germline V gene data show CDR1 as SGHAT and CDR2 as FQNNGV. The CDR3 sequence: CASSLALPGQYYNEQFF. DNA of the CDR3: TGTGCCAGCAGCCTAGCTTTACCCGGACAGTACTACAATGAGCAGTTCTTC.

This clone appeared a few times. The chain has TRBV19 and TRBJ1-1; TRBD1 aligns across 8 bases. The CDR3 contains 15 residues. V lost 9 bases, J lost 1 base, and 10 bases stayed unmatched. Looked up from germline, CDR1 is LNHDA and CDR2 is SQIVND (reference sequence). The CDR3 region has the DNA TGTGCCAGCGACCGGACAGGGAGTGCGAACACTGAAGCTTTCTTT. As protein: CASDRTGSANTEAFF.